This T cell receptor beta chain was sequenced during a study of cytomegalovirus exposure and HLA in healthy donors. On this clone itself: Its antigen is unknown.

The study ran its PCR with 60 Vbeta and 13 Jbeta primers. Sequencing used immunoSEQ multiplex PCR; TCRdb keeps in-frame clones, though not all of them. The sample consists of 90,000 to 120,000 clones, around 76% of them appearing once. Whole-study findings and limits: Cytomegalovirus-associated status was assigned to 164 TCR beta chains.

Germline V gene lookup returns CDR1 SNHLY and CDR2 FYNNEI. The J segment lost 5 bases and the V segment lost 2 bases, leaving 6 bases of the junction unmatched. This CDR3 contains 16 residues. The chain joins TRBV2 to TRBJ1-1, with 12 bases that match TRBD1. Sequencing was performed on PBMCs. This clonotype was sampled from a man aged 25 to 40 in good health and CMV-seropositive. The CDR3 spells CASSEMGTGGGTEAFF. The CDR3, as DNA: TGTGCCAGCAGTGAAATGGGGACAGGGGGCGGTACTGAAGCTTTCTTT.